The TCR beta chain described here comes from a study of T cell responses to AZD1222 COVID-19 vaccine. Study outcomes and limitations: Researchers report vaccine-associated CD4 TCRs spanning spike, with dominance at 160-218 and 743-854.

Concerning this clone: Its antigen is not known.

Profiled with immunoSEQ multiplex PCR; TCRdb holds only in-frame clones, not every one. The sample contains some 150,000 clones, 88% of which appear only once. This clonotype was obtained from an adult who received the AZD1222 COVID-19 vaccine. The input for sequencing was peripheral blood, taken 28 days after the second AZD1222 dose.

CDR3: CASSSDLGVRDTQYF. As DNA, the CDR3 is TGTGCCAGCAGCTCCGATTTGGGGGTTCGGGATACGCAGTATTTT. This rearrangement joins TRBV11-1 to TRBJ2-3; TRBD1 or TRBD2 may be the D gene (5 bases each). With 4 bases removed from V and 6 bases from J, the gap between germline ends came to 17 bases. Germline lookup yields CDR1 SGHAT and CDR2 FQDESV (reference sequence). CDR3 length: 15 residues.